A single sample is the source of the 28 T cell receptor beta chains below, sequenced in a study of OX40 agonist ivuxolimab in advanced cancers. The method was immunoSEQ multiplex PCR; TCRdb's version includes in-frame clones alone and lacks a portion of them. The repertoire holds over 15,000 clones, with 73% as singletons. The material sequenced was CD4+ or CD8+ T cells sorted from blood, taken in a trial of the OX40 agonist ivuxolimab. These receptors were obtained from an adult with an advanced solid tumor such as melanoma, head and neck, liver or kidney cancer.

The rearrangement joins TRBV13 to TRBJ2-7, with TRBD1 matching 9 bases. The ends lost 7 bases at V and 4 bases at J; junction bases unmatched: 5. The CDR3 extends over 13 amino acids. CDR1 is PRHDT and CDR2 is FYEKMQ in the germline V gene (reference sequence). The CDR3 nucleotides read TGTGCCAGCAACGCCGGGACAGGGTACGAGCAGTACTTC. This codes for CASNAGTGYEQYF.

The rearrangement uses TRBV7-2 and TRBJ2-7; TRBD2 aligns across 9 bases. The CDR3 totals 17 residues. Germline CDR1 is SGHTA and CDR2 is FQGNSA. J gave up 2 bases and V 5 bases, and 13 bases lay outside the gene matches. The CDR3: CASSLDPLAGTPYEQYF. CDR3 DNA sequence: TGTGCCAGCAGCCTCGACCCCCTAGCGGGGACCCCCTACGAGCAGTACTTC.

This chain connects TRBV5-4 to TRBJ2-7; D is unresolved. The length of the CDR3 is 15 residues. V lost 0 bases and J 6 bases, leaving 16 bases between the germline ends. Germline CDR1 reads SGHNT; CDR2 reads YYREEE (reference sequence). The DNA of the CDR3 is TGTGCCAGCAGCTTGGAAAGTGTGGTCAGGTCCGAGCAGTACTTC. Its translation: CASSLESVVRSEQYF.

The chain links TRBV28 to TRBJ1-4, with 7 bases aligning to TRBD1. The germline gives CDR1 MDHEN, CDR2 SYDVKM. The CDR3 consists of 18 residues. The junction had 26 bases not matched to a gene; V was cut back by 11 bases and J by 8 bases. The CDR3 nucleotides read TGTGCCCACACCCAGGCAGGGGGATTCGTTGGAGGGGAGGAAAAACTGTTTTTT. Translated: CAHTQAGGFVGGEEKLFF.

The J gene is TRBJ1-1, the V gene TRBV6-5, with D perhaps TRBD1 (6 bases). The V end lost 6 bases, the J end lost 3 bases, and 14 bases lay between the germline ends. The germline gives CDR1 MNHEY, CDR2 SVGAGI. This CDR3 region has 14 residues. CDR3 sequence: CASSRGGEHTEAFF. The CDR3 bases are TGTGCCAGCAGCAGAGGGGGGGAGCACACTGAAGCTTTCTTT.

The chain uses TRBV5-6 and TRBJ2-3, with TRBD1 identical over 8 bases. CDR3 length: 18 amino acids. Germline V CDR1 and CDR2: SGHDT, YYEEEE. Trimming at V came to 4 bases and at J to 2 bases, leaving 15 bases not matched to a gene. The CDR3 spells CASSPLGAGGRHTDTQYF. The CDR3 coding sequence is TGTGCCAGCAGCCCCCTCGGCGCAGGGGGCCGTCACACAGATACGCAGTATTTT.

A few counts support this clone. The rearrangement joins TRBV13 to TRBJ2-5; maybe TRBD2 (6 bases). Trimming removed 0 bases from V and 1 base from J, with 6 bases in between. Looked up from germline, CDR1 is PRHDT and CDR2 is FYEKMQ (reference sequence). CDR3 length equals 14 residues. CDR3 nucleotide sequence: TGTGCCAGCAGCTTAGGGCGGGGCCAAGAGACCCAGTACTTC. This sequence encodes CASSLGRGQETQYF.

This clone counts as medium-sized. The V gene is TRBV7-6, the J gene TRBJ1-6; D is ambiguous. With 1 base removed from V and 6 bases from J, the gap between germline ends came to 16 bases. The CDR3 runs to 17 residues. Germline lookup yields CDR1 SGHVS and CDR2 FNYEAQ. The CDR3 here is CASSLGTPGGFNSPLHF. The DNA of the CDR3 is TGTGCCAGCAGCTTAGGGACGCCCGGTGGGTTTAATTCACCCCTCCACTTT.

The genes are TRBV10-1 and TRBJ2-2; TRBD2 matches at 13 bases. This CDR3 has 19 residues. Germline CDR1 is WNHNN and CDR2 is SYGVQD (reference sequence). J lost 0 bases, V lost 3 bases, and 7 bases had no gene match. The chain's CDR3 is CASSDPTSGGPTNTGELFF. The CDR3 DNA sequence: TGCGCCAGCAGTGACCCGACTAGCGGGGGGCCCACGAACACCGGGGAGCTGTTTTTT.

CDR3 amino acids: CASSPSSGQHYGYTF. The CDR3 region has the DNA TGTGCCAGCAGCCCTTCTTCGGGACAGCACTATGGCTACACCTTC. The chain joins TRBV7-9 to TRBJ1-2; 7 bases match TRBD1. The germline V gene encodes CDR1 SEHNR and CDR2 FQNEAQ (reference sequence). The J segment lost 3 bases and the V segment lost 5 bases, leaving 9 bases of the junction unmatched. The length of the CDR3 is 15 residues.

The gene calls are TRBV4-3 and TRBJ2-2; TRBD2 is a possible D gene (7 bases). In germline, CDR1 is LGHNA, CDR2 YSLEER. The V end was cut by 2 bases, the J end by 6 bases, with 25 bases between. CDR3 length equals 19 residues. The CDR3 reads CASSQKPSSPGGAAGELFF. The CDR3 DNA reads TGCGCCAGCAGCCAAAAGCCCTCCTCGCCGGGGGGCGCGGCCGGGGAGCTGTTTTTT.

This clone came up a few times. CDR3 in amino acids: CASSPGQSSYEQYF. CDR3 nucleotide sequence: TGTGCCAGCAGCCCGGGACAGAGTTCCTACGAGCAGTACTTC. This chain connects TRBV13 to TRBJ2-7; the match to TRBD1 covers 7 bases. Per the germline V gene, CDR1 is PRHDT and CDR2 is FYEKMQ (reference sequence). CDR3 length: 14 residues. Trimming at V came to 5 bases and at J to 1 base, leaving 5 bases not matched to a gene.

The chain combines TRBV27 with TRBJ2-7; 11 bases agree with TRBD2. Germline V lookup: CDR1 MNHEY, CDR2 SMNVEV (reference sequence). The CDR3 runs to 15 residues. V dropped 5 bases and J dropped 2; count of bases not matched to a gene: 5. CDR3 sequence (DNA): TGTGCCAGCAGTCTGGGGACTAGCGGCACCTACGAGCAGTACTTC. It is translated as CASSLGTSGTYEQYF.

CDR3 amino acids: CASSYRDTQYF. The DNA for the CDR3 is TGCGCCAGCAGTTATAGAGATACGCAGTATTTT. V usage is TRBV5-1 and J usage is TRBJ2-3; D ambiguous. V lost 5 bases and J lost 5, with 6 bases in between. Germline V lookup: CDR1 SGHRS, CDR2 YFSETQ. This CDR3 spans 11 amino acids.

The J gene is TRBJ2-5, the V gene TRBV6-5; 7 bases agree with TRBD2. CDR1 is MNHEY, CDR2 SVGAGI, per germline. With 6 bases clipped from V and 3 bases from J, the junction kept 4 bases outside the gene matches. The CDR3 has 13 residues. The DNA for the CDR3 is TGTGCCAGCAGGGGACTACTTGAAGAGACCCAGTACTTC. Protein sequence: CASRGLLEETQYF.

The chain joins TRBV19 to TRBJ1-2; D may be TRBD1 (5 bases). This CDR3 region has 13 residues. Deletions cut 5 bases from V and 5 bases from J, with 12 bases between. CDR1 and CDR2 from the germline V gene are LNHDA and SQIVND (reference sequence). This CDR3 is CASSAGTLYGYTF. The CDR3, as DNA: TGTGCCAGTAGTGCGGGGACCTTATATGGCTACACCTTC.

The chain employs TRBV30 and TRBJ1-1, with D unclear. Germline assignment: CDR1 GTSNPN and CDR2 SVGIG (reference sequence). The CDR3 extends over 14 amino acids. V shed 6 bases and J shed 1 base, with 15 bases lying between them. Here the CDR3 reads CACNVGSSNTEAFF. The CDR3 coding sequence is TGTGCCTGCAACGTGGGGAGCTCGAACACTGAAGCTTTCTTT.

V usage is TRBV5-6 and J usage is TRBJ1-5, with D perhaps matching TRBD1 (5 bases). CDR1 is SGHDT and CDR2 is YYEEEE in the germline V gene. There are 14 residues in the CDR3. V was shortened by 2 bases and J by 4 bases, with 10 bases between the two germline ends. The CDR3 loop is CASSFPGENQPQHF. CDR3 nucleotide sequence: TGTGCCAGCAGCTTCCCGGGGGAGAATCAGCCCCAGCATTTT. The entire variable domain, with the rest obtained from reference TRBV5-6 and TRBJ1-5, is as follows: DAGVTQSPTHLIKTRGQQVTLRCSPKSGHDTVSWYQQALGQGPQFIFQYYEEEERQRGNFPDRFSGHQFPNYSSELNVNALLLGDSALYLCASSFPGENQPQHFGDGTRLSIL.

This clone was seen a handful of times. V usage is TRBV4-3 and J usage is TRBJ1-5; D unclear. V was trimmed by 0 bases and J by 3 bases, leaving 12 bases between them. This CDR3 spans 16 amino acids. Germline loops: CDR1 LGHNA, CDR2 YSLEER. The CDR3 DNA reads TGCGCCAGCAGCCAAGACTGGCAGGCTCCCAATCAGCCCCAGCATTTT. Protein: CASSQDWQAPNQPQHF.

This chain joins TRBV2 and TRBJ1-6; a possible D gene is TRBD1 (6 bases). Germline lookup yields CDR1 SNHLY and CDR2 FYNNEI. The length of the CDR3 is 16 residues. V was clipped by 2 bases and J by 6 bases, with 14 bases between them. The DNA of the CDR3 is TGTGCCAGCAGTGAAAGGACAGCAACTAGTAATTCACCCCTCCACTTT. This gives the protein CASSERTATSNSPLHF.

The CDR3 DNA reads as TGTGCCAGCAGCTTAATTGGGGATCCGGGGGCTTTCTTT. Translation: CASSLIGDPGAFF. The V and J genes are TRBV7-2 and TRBJ1-1; D is uncertain. V was trimmed by 2 bases and J by 11 bases, leaving 15 bases between them. The CDR3 is 13 amino acids. CDR1 and CDR2 (germline): SGHTA, FQGNSA.

The rearrangement joins TRBV7-8 to TRBJ1-2, with D unclear. Trimming cost V 5 bases and J 8 bases, with 15 bases left between them. The CDR3 loop spans 13 amino acids. Germline loops: CDR1 SGHVS, CDR2 FQNEAQ. The DNA of the CDR3 is TGTGCCAGCAGCCCCTCGCAGGCTATGGGCTACACCTTC. This encodes CASSPSQAMGYTF.

V is TRBV2 and J is TRBJ1-2; 7 bases are shared with TRBD1. The CDR3 is 13 amino acids. After removal of 3 bases from V and 6 bases from J, the junction contained 4 bases not matched to a gene. CDR1 is SNHLY and CDR2 is FYNNEI in the germline V gene. CDR3: CASSESGTDGYTF. In DNA, the CDR3 is TGTGCCAGCAGTGAGTCGGGGACAGATGGCTACACCTTC.

The J gene is TRBJ2-7, the V gene TRBV27, with D possibly being TRBD1 or TRBD2 (5 bases each). The CDR3 has 14 amino acids. CDR1 is MNHEY and CDR2 is SMNVEV in the germline V gene (reference sequence). V was trimmed by 6 bases and J by 2 bases, leaving 14 bases between them. The CDR3 region has the DNA TGTGCCAGCAGATCCGGGGCTACGGCCTACGAGCAGTACTTC. The encoded protein is CASRSGATAYEQYF.

J is TRBJ2-4 and V is TRBV7-3, with TRBD1 as a possible D gene (6 bases). Germline-derived CDR1 and CDR2 are SGHTA and FQGTGA. CDR3 length equals 14 residues. V lost 5 bases and J lost 4, with 12 bases in between. The CDR3, as DNA: TGTGCCAGCAGCCCAGGGGACGGAAAAAACATTCAGTACTTC. Protein product: CASSPGDGKNIQYF.

This clone was seen a few times. This chain uses TRBV9 with TRBJ1-1, with TRBD1 as a possible D gene (5 bases). CDR1 and CDR2 from the germline V gene are SGDLS and YYNGEE. The V end lost 3 bases, the J end lost 0 bases, and 12 bases lay between the germline ends. This CDR3 region has 15 residues. In DNA, the CDR3 is TGTGCCAGCAGCGCCGGCGGGACCTTGAACACTGAAGCTTTCTTT. Amino acid sequence: CASSAGGTLNTEAFF.

In its sample, this clone was seen a few times. V usage is TRBV7-9 and J usage is TRBJ2-7; a weak D match, TRBD1 (5 bases). V dropped 5 bases and J dropped 6 bases, with 11 bases sitting between them. Germline V gives CDR1 SEHNR, CDR2 FQNEAQ (reference sequence). The CDR3 contains 12 residues. CDR3: CASSGPQGEQYF. In DNA, the CDR3 is TGTGCCAGCAGCGGCCCTCAGGGCGAGCAGTACTTC.

The CDR3 spells CAISSGLAAANEQYF. The CDR3 bases are TGTGCCATCAGTTCCGGACTAGCGGCAGCTAACGAGCAGTACTTC. The V and J genes are TRBV10-3 and TRBJ2-7, with TRBD2 matching 10 bases. CDR1 is ENHRY, CDR2 SYGVKD, per germline. J was trimmed by 5 bases and V by 5 bases; bases with no gene match: 9. The CDR3 sequence is 15 residues long.